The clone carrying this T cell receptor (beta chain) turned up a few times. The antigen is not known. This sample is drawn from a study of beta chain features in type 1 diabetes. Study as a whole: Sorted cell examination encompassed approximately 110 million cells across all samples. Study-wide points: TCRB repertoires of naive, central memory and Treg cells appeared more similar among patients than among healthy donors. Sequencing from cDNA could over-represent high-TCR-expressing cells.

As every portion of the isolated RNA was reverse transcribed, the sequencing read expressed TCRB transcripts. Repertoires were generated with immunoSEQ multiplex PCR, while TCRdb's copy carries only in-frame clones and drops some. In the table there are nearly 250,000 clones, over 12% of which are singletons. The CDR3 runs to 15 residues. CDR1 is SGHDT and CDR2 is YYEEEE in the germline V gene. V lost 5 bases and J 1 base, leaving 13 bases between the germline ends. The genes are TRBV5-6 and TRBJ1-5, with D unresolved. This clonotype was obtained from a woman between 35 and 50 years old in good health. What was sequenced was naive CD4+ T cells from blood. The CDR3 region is CASSRTHGSNQPQHF. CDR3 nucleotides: TGTGCCAGCAGTCGTACACACGGGAGCAATCAGCCCCAGCATTTT. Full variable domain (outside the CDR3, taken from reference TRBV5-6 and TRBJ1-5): DAGVTQSPTHLIKTRGQQVTLRCSPKSGHDTVSWYQQALGQGPQFIFQYYEEEERQRGNFPDRFSGHQFPNYSSELNVNALLLGDSALYLCASSRTHGSNQPQHFGDGTRLSIL.